This T cell receptor beta chain was captured by sequencing in a study of blood T cell repertoires in COVID-19. Study as a whole: From the United States, Italy and Spain came samples of acute and convalescent COVID-19.

Original analysis: Cell counts per sample came from amplifying reference gene primers. Here immunoSEQ multiplex PCR was the method, and the copy in TCRdb shows in-frame clones only, minus some. V, J and clone size reflect that table, while D and trimming were determined from the DNA. The table has 230,000 or so clones, approximately 89% seen once; the top ten hold approximately 4.6%. Specimen: peripheral blood. The TCR originated in a woman aged 40 to 50 who had recovered from COVID-19.

The CDR3 spells CASSLFRLAGGPYEQYV. As DNA, the CDR3 is TGTGCCAGCAGCTTATTCCGCCTAGCGGGAGGGCCCTACGAGCAGTACGTC. This rearrangement joins TRBV7-8 to TRBJ2-7; 12 bases match TRBD2. This CDR3 spans 17 amino acids. V lost 2 bases and J lost 2; bases outside the gene matches: 7. Germline V CDR1 and CDR2: SGHVS, FQNEAQ.